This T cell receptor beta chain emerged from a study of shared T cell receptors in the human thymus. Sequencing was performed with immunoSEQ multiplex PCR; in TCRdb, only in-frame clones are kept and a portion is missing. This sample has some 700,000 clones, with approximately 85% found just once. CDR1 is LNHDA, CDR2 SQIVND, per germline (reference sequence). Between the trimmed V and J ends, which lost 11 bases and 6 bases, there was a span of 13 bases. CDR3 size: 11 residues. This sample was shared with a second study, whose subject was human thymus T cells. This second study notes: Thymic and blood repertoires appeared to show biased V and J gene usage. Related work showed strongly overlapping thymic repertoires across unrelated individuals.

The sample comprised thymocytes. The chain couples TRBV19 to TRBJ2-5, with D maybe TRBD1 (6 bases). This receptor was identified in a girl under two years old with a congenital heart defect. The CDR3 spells CASGAPQTQYF. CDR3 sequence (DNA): TGTGCCTCAGGGGCTCCGCAGACCCAGTACTTC.